The TCR beta chain under discussion was sequenced for a study of T cells after yellow fever vaccination. Making TCR cDNA involved 5'RACE template switching, which added UMIs and a universal primer site. TCRdb analysed the 5' RACE reads with MiXCR anew, one entry per CDR3 protein. The sample comprises some 500,000 distinct CDR3 sequences, less than 15% of which are singletons, and over 13% rests with the top ten. CDR1 and CDR2 from the germline V gene are LGHNA and YSLEER. This CDR3 contains 13 residues. V shed 2 bases and J shed 4 bases, with 8 bases lying between them. This clonotype was detected ten times or more.

The sequence was obtained from a man aged 25 to 40 who received the YFV17D yellow fever vaccine. Specimen: PBMCs, collected on the day of the yellow fever booster vaccination. This chain links TRBV4-3 with TRBJ1-2; D is ambiguous. CDR3 DNA sequence: TGCGCCAGCAGCCAAAGGCTATCCTATGGCTACACCTTC. It translates to CASSQRLSYGYTF.